The 29 T cell receptor beta chains in this list originate from one sample, sequenced in a study of shared clonotypes between healthy human individuals. Repertoires were generated with immunoSEQ multiplex PCR, while TCRdb's copy carries only in-frame clones and drops some. The data hold just over 2,000,000 clones, with roughly 94% observed a single time. The specimen was naive CD4+ T cells sorted from blood. Specified subset: CD45RA+ positively selected. Receptors were obtained from a man between 18 and 35 years old in good health.

This clone was counted a single time. The chain couples TRBV19 to TRBJ1-6; D unresolved. This CDR3 spans 14 amino acids. V lost 3 bases and J 8 bases, leaving 11 bases between the germline ends. The germline V gene has CDR1 LNHDA and CDR2 SQIVND (reference sequence). The CDR3 DNA is TGTGCCAGTAGTATCGCAGGTATGGATTCACCCCTCCACTTT. It encodes CASSIAGMDSPLHF. Drawing the rest from reference TRBV19 and TRBJ1-6, the complete variable domain is DGGITQSPKYLFRKEGQNVTLSCEQNLNHDAMYWYRQDPGQGLRLIYYSQIVNDFQKGDIAEGYSVSREKKESFPLTVTSAQKNPTAFYLCASSIAGMDSPLHFGNGTRLTVT.

This clone was counted only a few times. This sequence joins TRBV6-5 and TRBJ2-4; 8 nucleotides match TRBD1. After removal of 9 bases from V and 7 bases from J, the junction contained 11 bases not matched to a gene. Germline-derived CDR1 and CDR2 are MNHEY and SVGAGI. The CDR3 totals 14 residues. CDR3 protein: CASLGGQGRNIQYF. The DNA for the CDR3 is TGTGCCAGTCTGGGCGGACAGGGAAGGAACATTCAGTACTTC.

J is TRBJ2-5 and V is TRBV29-1; no definite D call. The CDR3 has 13 residues. Germline CDR1 and CDR2: SQVTM and ANQGSEA. Between the trimmed V and J ends, which lost 7 bases and 4 bases, there was a span of 16 bases. The CDR3 sequence is CSARTGPGETQYF. CDR3 DNA: TGCAGCGCCAGAACTGGCCCCGGAGAGACCCAGTACTTC.

The V call is TRBV6-5, the J call TRBJ2-7, with TRBD2 matching 7 bases. Germline CDR1 is MNHEY and CDR2 is SVGAGI. The V gene end was trimmed by 7 bases and the J gene end by 2 bases; junction bases not matched to a gene: 11. There are 15 residues in the CDR3. CDR3 nucleotides: TGTGCCAGCACCGCTACTAGCGCTCGGACCTACGAGCAGTACTTC. Translation: CASTATSARTYEQYF.

A word on this clone: This specimen includes other DNA sequences encoding the same CDR3. The chain is built from TRBV28 and TRBJ2-2; 10 positions agree with TRBD1. J gave up 3 bases and V 6 bases, and 1 base lay outside the gene matches. Per germline, CDR1 MDHEN and CDR2 SYDVKM. CDR3 length: 14 residues. The CDR3 bases are TGTGCCAGCAGAGGACAGGGGGACACCGGGGAGCTGTTTTTT. Its translation: CASRGQGDTGELFF.

The chain is built from TRBV29-1 and TRBJ2-2; 7 bases fit TRBD1. Trimming at V came to 8 bases and at J to 2 bases, leaving 8 bases not matched to a gene. CDR3 length: 14 residues. CDR1 and CDR2 (germline): SQVTM, ANQGSEA. CDR3 region: CSTRQGPNTGELFF. Written as DNA, the CDR3 is TGCAGCACCCGACAGGGCCCCAACACCGGGGAGCTGTTTTTT.

J is TRBJ2-1 and V is TRBV9; 9 bases are a match to TRBD2. The CDR3 spans 16 residues. Trimming at V came to 2 bases and at J to 4 bases, leaving 7 bases not matched to a gene. The V gene's germline CDR1 is SGDLS and CDR2 YYNGEE. The CDR3 loop reads CASSVLTSGSYNEQFF. The CDR3 DNA reads as TGTGCCAGCAGCGTCCTAACTAGCGGGTCATACAATGAGCAGTTCTTC. Complete variable domain (other parts from reference TRBV9 and TRBJ2-1): DSGVTQTPKHLITATGQRVTLRCSPRSGDLSVYWYQQSLDQGLQFLIQYYNGEERAKGNILERFSAQQFPDLHSELNLSSLELGDSALYFCASSVLTSGSYNEQFFGPGTRLTVL.

The chain joins TRBV2 to TRBJ2-4; weak D call: TRBD2 (5 bases). The CDR3 extends over 14 amino acids. Trimming shortened V by 6 bases and J by 8 bases, and 17 bases separated the two germline ends. Germline V gene lookup returns CDR1 SNHLY and CDR2 FYNNEI. This CDR3 reads CASRDQTTGDIQYF. For the CDR3, the DNA is TGTGCCAGCAGGGACCAGACGACCGGGGACATTCAGTACTTC.

J is TRBJ1-1 and V is TRBV5-1; D remains unclear. Trimming pared 4 bases from V and 1 base from J, leaving 11 bases between. Germline V gene data show CDR1 as SGHRS and CDR2 as YFSETQ. The CDR3 is 14 residues long. The CDR3 DNA follows: TGCGCCAGCAGCCTCTTATCCGAGAACACTGAAGCTTTCTTT. Translating it yields CASSLLSENTEAFF.

The V gene is TRBV27, the J gene TRBJ1-1, with TRBD1 as a possible D gene (5 bases). This CDR3 region has 15 residues. Trimming stripped 6 bases from V and 1 base from J, with 15 bases between. CDR1 and CDR2 (germline): MNHEY, SMNVEV (reference sequence). CDR3 bases: TGTGCCAGCAGGGGGCTAAGTTCCCAGAACACTGAAGCTTTCTTT. Translating it yields CASRGLSSQNTEAFF.

CDR3 nucleotide sequence: TGTGCCAGCAGCCCACAAGCGAATCAGCCCCAGCATTTT. This translates into CASSPQANQPQHF. The chain recombines TRBV7-2 with TRBJ1-5; D call uncertain. The length of the CDR3 is 13 residues. Germline V gene sequence: CDR1 SGHTA, CDR2 FQGNSA. V was pared by 5 bases and J by 4 bases, with 9 bases between.

This rearrangement joins TRBV10-3 to TRBJ1-1; 10 bases agree with TRBD1. CDR3 length: 16 residues. CDR1 and CDR2 from the germline V gene are ENHRY and SYGVKD. Trimming removed 5 bases from V and 4 bases from J; junction bases left unmatched: 10. This CDR3 reads CAISSHDRDRGTEAFF. The DNA of the CDR3 is TGTGCCATCAGTTCCCACGACCGGGACAGGGGCACTGAAGCTTTCTTT.

The chain has TRBV12-5 and TRBJ2-7, with D tentatively TRBD2 (5 bases). The CDR3 runs 17 residues. The ends were cut back, 4 bases at V and 3 bases at J, with 22 bases in the middle. Germline V CDR1 and CDR2: LGHNT, FRNRAP. The CDR3, as DNA: TGTGCTAGTGGTTCCCAGGTTGGTCCGGGGAATGGCTACGAGCAGTACTTC. As protein: CASGSQVGPGNGYEQYF.

V and J are TRBV6-5 and TRBJ1-3; D might be TRBD1 (5 bases). CDR3 length equals 15 residues. The germline V gene has CDR1 MNHEY and CDR2 SVGAGI. V lost 11 bases, J lost 0 bases, and 17 bases lay in between. The CDR3 sequence is CAAGAPRFSGNTIYF. In nucleotides, the CDR3 is TGTGCCGCTGGGGCACCTCGATTCTCTGGAAACACCATATATTTT.

This chain joins TRBV12-5 and TRBJ2-2; 13 bases match TRBD2. This CDR3 contains 17 residues. Unmatched junction bases numbered 4, after V lost 6 bases and J lost 0 bases. CDR1 LGHNT and CDR2 FRNRAP come from the germline V gene. The CDR3 bases are TGTGCTAGTGGATGGGGACTAGCGGGATCGAACACCGGGGAGCTGTTTTTT. Protein product: CASGWGLAGSNTGELFF.

The chain links TRBV4-1 to TRBJ2-5; 10 bases agree with TRBD1. The CDR3 totals 13 residues. The junction had 4 bases not matched to a gene; V was cut back by 8 bases and J by 4 bases. Germline lookup yields CDR1 MGHRA and CDR2 YSYEKL. The chain's CDR3 is CASGTGARETQYF. The CDR3 DNA reads TGCGCCAGCGGGACAGGGGCCAGAGAGACCCAGTACTTC.

The chain joins TRBV6-4 to TRBJ1-6; D is possibly TRBD1 (5 bases). The CDR3 covers 14 residues. The germline V gene encodes CDR1 MRHNA and CDR2 SNTAGT. The V gene lost 10 bases and the J gene lost 7 bases, with 17 bases spanning the gap. CDR3 region: CATKAQEGNSPLHF. CDR3 sequence (DNA): TGTGCCACCAAGGCCCAGGAGGGGAATTCACCCCTCCACTTT.

The rearrangement joins TRBV27 to TRBJ2-7, with 9 nucleotides matching TRBD1. The junction had 12 bases not matched to a gene; V was cut back by 7 bases and J by 5 bases. This CDR3 has 15 residues. CDR1 is MNHEY, CDR2 SMNVEV, per germline (reference sequence). Here the CDR3 reads CASTPVRDRVHEQYF. The DNA of the CDR3 is TGTGCCAGCACCCCGGTCCGGGACAGGGTGCACGAGCAGTACTTC.

The V call is TRBV25-1, the J call TRBJ2-1; 10 bases map to TRBD1. The CDR3 sequence is 14 residues long. CDR1 is MGHDK and CDR2 is SYGVNS in the germline V gene. J lost 8 bases, V lost 4 bases, and 5 bases had no gene match. The CDR3 nucleotides are TGTGCCAGCAGTGTGACAGGGGGCTTTGATGAGCAGTTCTTC. Its translation: CASSVTGGFDEQFF. The full variable domain, completed using reference TRBV25-1 and TRBJ2-1, is EADIYQTPRYLVIGTGKKITLECSQTMGHDKMYWYQQDPGMELHLIHYSYGVNSTEKGDLSSESTVSRIRTEHFPLTLESARPSHTSQYLCASSVTGGFDEQFFGPGTRLTVL.

The rearrangement uses TRBV15 and TRBJ2-7; 7 bases map to TRBD1. CDR3 length: 15 residues. V trimming: 0 bases; J trimming: 7 bases; junction bases outside the gene matches: 9. The germline V gene encodes CDR1 LNHNV and CDR2 YYDKDF (reference sequence). For the CDR3, the DNA is TGTGCCACCAGCAGAGAGGGTAGACAGGGTAGTGAGCAGTACTTC. It yields the protein CATSREGRQGSEQYF.

V is TRBV19 and J is TRBJ2-7, with 10 bases aligning to TRBD2. V shed 1 base, J shed 2 bases, and the junction held 11 bases outside the gene matches. The V gene's germline CDR1 is LNHDA and CDR2 SQIVND (reference sequence). This CDR3 spans 18 amino acids. CDR3 bases: TGTGCCAGTAGTATAGTGGCTAGCGGGAGCGCCTCAACCTACGAGCAGTACTTC. Translated: CASSIVASGSASTYEQYF.

This clone was found once. The rearrangement links TRBV6-1 to TRBJ2-2, with no clear D. The CDR3 consists of 13 residues. Trimming left V 6 bases short and J 2 bases short, with 7 bases between. Germline V gene data show CDR1 as MNHNS and CDR2 as SASEGT. CDR3 sequence reads: CASRDGNTGELFF. The DNA for the CDR3 is TGTGCCAGCAGGGACGGTAACACCGGGGAGCTGTTTTTT.

This chain's CDR3 is CATSPSGEGGLLYGYTF. In DNA, the CDR3 is TGTGCCACCAGCCCTTCGGGGGAGGGTGGGTTATTATATGGCTACACCTTC. The chain has TRBV15 and TRBJ1-2, with a tentative D call TRBD1 (5 bases). Germline CDR1 reads LNHNV; CDR2 reads YYDKDF (reference sequence). The CDR3 runs 17 residues. Between the trimmed V and J ends, which lost 5 bases and 5 bases, there was a span of 24 bases.

This chain connects TRBV19 to TRBJ1-6; no definite D call. Between the trimmed V and J ends, which lost 0 bases and 10 bases, there was a span of 7 bases. CDR3 length: 13 amino acids. Germline V gene sequence: CDR1 LNHDA, CDR2 SQIVND (reference sequence). CDR3 sequence reads: CASSIDFVSPLHF. CDR3 DNA sequence: TGTGCCAGTAGTATAGATTTTGTATCACCCCTCCACTTT. Based on the CDR3 plus reference TRBV19 and TRBJ1-6, the full variable domain is DGGITQSPKYLFRKEGQNVTLSCEQNLNHDAMYWYRQDPGQGLRLIYYSQIVNDFQKGDIAEGYSVSREKKESFPLTVTSAQKNPTAFYLCASSIDFVSPLHFGNGTRLTVT.

The chain uses TRBV5-4 and TRBJ1-1, with D uncertain. Germline V gene sequence: CDR1 SGHNT, CDR2 YYREEE (reference sequence). CDR3 size: 13 residues. V was cut by 4 bases and J by 0 bases, with 7 bases left in between. The CDR3 nucleotides read TGTGCCAGCAGCACGCAGATGAACACTGAAGCTTTCTTT. Amino acid sequence: CASSTQMNTEAFF. Variable domain in full (rest from reference TRBV5-4 and TRBJ1-1): ETGVTQSPTHLIKTRGQQVTLRCSSQSGHNTVSWYQQALGQGPQFIFQYYREEENGRGNFPPRFSGLQFPNYSSELNVNALELDDSALYLCASSTQMNTEAFFGQGTRLTVV.

The rearrangement uses TRBV6-5 and TRBJ1-1, with TRBD1 matching 8 bases. After removal of 6 bases from V and 6 bases from J, the junction contained 6 bases not matched to a gene. The germline V gene encodes CDR1 MNHEY and CDR2 SVGAGI. This CDR3 has 13 residues. This chain's CDR3 is CASRRQGAPEAFF. In nucleotides, the CDR3 is TGTGCCAGCAGACGCCAGGGGGCCCCTGAAGCTTTCTTT.

J is TRBJ2-7 and V is TRBV10-3, with 7 positions matching TRBD1. V lost 6 bases to trimming and J lost 6 bases; unmatched junction nucleotides: 8. CDR3 size: 13 residues. From germline, CDR1 is ENHRY and CDR2 SYGVKD. CDR3 residues: CAIRGGANLEQYF. The CDR3 region has the DNA TGTGCCATCAGAGGGGGCGCAAATCTCGAGCAGTACTTC.

The chain joins TRBV9 to TRBJ1-1, with 8 bases aligning to TRBD1. V trimming: 2 bases; J trimming: 6 bases; junction bases outside the gene matches: 3. The CDR3 spans 13 residues. Germline V lookup: CDR1 SGDLS, CDR2 YYNGEE. The CDR3 loop reads CASSVQGAAEAFF. In nucleotides, the CDR3 is TGTGCCAGCAGCGTGCAGGGGGCGGCTGAAGCTTTCTTT.

This chain connects TRBV29-1 to TRBJ1-2, with 8 positions matching TRBD1. Germline V gene lookup returns CDR1 SQVTM and CDR2 ANQGSEA. The length of the CDR3 is 11 residues. Trimming cost V 7 bases and J 4 bases; bases outside gene matches: 2. CDR3 in DNA: TGCAGCGCGGGACAGGTCTATGGCTACACCTTC. Its translation is CSAGQVYGYTF.